The sample holds many counts of the clone carrying this T cell receptor (beta chain). TCRdb used MiXCR to reprocess the 5' RACE reads, holding one entry per CDR3 protein. The table shows 270,000 or so distinct CDR3 sequences, with roughly 18% occurring only once. These data are taken from a study of T-cell memory formation after mild COVID-19. CDR1 is MNHEY, CDR2 SVGEGT, per germline. V lost 6 bases, J lost 7 bases, and 10 bases lay in between. The CDR3 runs 11 residues. The sequence derives from a young man who had mild COVID-19 (a few samples of this study predate the infection). Cell type and time point are not known. The V call is TRBV6-2 or TRBV6-3, the J call TRBJ2-7; no definite D call. Sequenced sample: PBMCs or a T cell subset sorted from them (not recorded which). CDR3 sequence (DNA): TGTGCCAGCAGAAGTCCCGGAGAGCAGTACTTC. Protein sequence: CASRSPGEQYF.